This T cell receptor (beta chain) was identified during a study of relationships among human T cell subsets (dated by TCRdb to the early 2010s). Study-level background: Sequencing was performed on eight distinct blood T cell populations: pan T, CD8 cytotoxic, regulatory, Th1, Th2, naive plus transitional, activated and memory cells. Summary of the overall study and its limitations: T cell counts went unrecorded for a couple of pan T samples, which were processed alongside pan B cells. The bead-based sorting could not exclude a CD4+CD8+ double-positive population. While more than 55% of CD8+ cytotoxic sequences came from clones with more than 100 reads, the regulatory and Th2 subsets had few clones of that kind. V, D and J usage, CDR3 length and N-nucleotide additions showed no statistically significant differences among the seven subsets. The considerable overlap in CDR3s among Th1, Th2 and regulatory T cells was taken as suggesting that cell fate choices are stochastic.

This clonotype was observed a single time. Its antigen remains unidentified. The sample holds no much larger clone one base away, and base qualities are not on file. One read offers little support. The CDR3 numbers 16 residues from cysteine through phenylalanine. This entry keeps only the CDR3 DNA: 48 bases, framed from base 1. V is cut by 5 bases and J by 9 bases, and the space between the germline ends is 20 bases. Miltenyi superparamagnetic beads coated with subset-specific monoclonal antibodies were used for isolation of the T cell subsets. All T cell populations were isolated from peripheral blood. Mononuclear cells were obtained from whole blood by Ficoll separation, and monocytes were then depleted with anti-CD14 microbeads. Isolated cell populations were immediately resuspended in RNAprotect reagent. The pan T sample consisted of CD3+ T cells in general. The method behind the library was multiplex PCR. Sequencing relied on a 454 GS FLX. TCR alpha and beta CDR3 regions were amplified from mRNA by semiquantitative ARM-PCR. In ARM-PCR, tagged nested gene-specific primers were used first, and exponential amplification was then carried out by communal superprimers. Exonuclease was used to remove the nested primers before the first-round PCR products went through the second amplification round. Sequencing of the amplicons was performed on the 454 platform, which allows millions of DNA fragments to be sequenced rapidly without cloning bias. An effective read was defined as a read mappable to both V and J germline segments. As for the authors' bioinformatics: IRmap was used to assign reads to germline V, D and J segments, and IRmap relies on pyromap, a Smith-Waterman modification adapted to 454 sequencing errors. Cutoffs set at the 99th percentile of alignment scores from simulated random sequences were applied to filter D-beta assignments. CDR3 was defined as the amino acids between the conserved V-segment Y[YFLI]C motif and the J-segment [FW]GXGT motif. A compound Poisson process model, previously applied to large-scale EST data, was used to estimate repertoire diversity. A procedure for detecting cross-contamination was used to argue that the shared CDR3s did not come from sample contamination. The public sequencing data were trimmed at Q25 with fastp and processed into clonotypes with MiXCR by TCRdb, which kept only in-frame beta chains. For every CDR3 protein sequence, its rows merge into one entry that carries the most common genes and DNA. Clone size and V and J calls follow TCRdb, not the original study. Within this sample are some 16,000 distinct CDR3 sequences, with approximately 56% of them counted one time only. The ten largest clones represent about 35% of the sample.

This sequence uses TRBV12-3 or TRBV12-4 and TRBJ1-6; the D gene assignment is ambiguous. Sequenced material: total T cells sorted from blood. The sample's cell subset or site label, in plain terms: CD3+ T cells in general. This receptor was taken from a man aged 35-49 years in good health. This receptor has the CDR3 CASSLTRGGSGSPLHF. The sequenced DNA: TGTGCCAGCAGTCTAACCCGAGGAGGGAGCGGTTCACCCCTCCACTTT.